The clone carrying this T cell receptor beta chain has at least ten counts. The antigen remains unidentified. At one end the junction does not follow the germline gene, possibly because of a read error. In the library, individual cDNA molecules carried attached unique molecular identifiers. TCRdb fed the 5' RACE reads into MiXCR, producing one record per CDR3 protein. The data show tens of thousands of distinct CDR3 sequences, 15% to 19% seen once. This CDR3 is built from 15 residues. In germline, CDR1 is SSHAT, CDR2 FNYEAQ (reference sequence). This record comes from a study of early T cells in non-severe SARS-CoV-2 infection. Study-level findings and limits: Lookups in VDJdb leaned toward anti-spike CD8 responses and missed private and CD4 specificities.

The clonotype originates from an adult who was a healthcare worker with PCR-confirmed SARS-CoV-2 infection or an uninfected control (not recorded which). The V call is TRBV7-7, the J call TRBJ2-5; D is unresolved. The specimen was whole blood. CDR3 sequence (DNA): TGTGCTAGCAGCCCCCGGCAAGCCTCGGGAGAGACCCAGTACTTC. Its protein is CASSPRQASGETQYF.